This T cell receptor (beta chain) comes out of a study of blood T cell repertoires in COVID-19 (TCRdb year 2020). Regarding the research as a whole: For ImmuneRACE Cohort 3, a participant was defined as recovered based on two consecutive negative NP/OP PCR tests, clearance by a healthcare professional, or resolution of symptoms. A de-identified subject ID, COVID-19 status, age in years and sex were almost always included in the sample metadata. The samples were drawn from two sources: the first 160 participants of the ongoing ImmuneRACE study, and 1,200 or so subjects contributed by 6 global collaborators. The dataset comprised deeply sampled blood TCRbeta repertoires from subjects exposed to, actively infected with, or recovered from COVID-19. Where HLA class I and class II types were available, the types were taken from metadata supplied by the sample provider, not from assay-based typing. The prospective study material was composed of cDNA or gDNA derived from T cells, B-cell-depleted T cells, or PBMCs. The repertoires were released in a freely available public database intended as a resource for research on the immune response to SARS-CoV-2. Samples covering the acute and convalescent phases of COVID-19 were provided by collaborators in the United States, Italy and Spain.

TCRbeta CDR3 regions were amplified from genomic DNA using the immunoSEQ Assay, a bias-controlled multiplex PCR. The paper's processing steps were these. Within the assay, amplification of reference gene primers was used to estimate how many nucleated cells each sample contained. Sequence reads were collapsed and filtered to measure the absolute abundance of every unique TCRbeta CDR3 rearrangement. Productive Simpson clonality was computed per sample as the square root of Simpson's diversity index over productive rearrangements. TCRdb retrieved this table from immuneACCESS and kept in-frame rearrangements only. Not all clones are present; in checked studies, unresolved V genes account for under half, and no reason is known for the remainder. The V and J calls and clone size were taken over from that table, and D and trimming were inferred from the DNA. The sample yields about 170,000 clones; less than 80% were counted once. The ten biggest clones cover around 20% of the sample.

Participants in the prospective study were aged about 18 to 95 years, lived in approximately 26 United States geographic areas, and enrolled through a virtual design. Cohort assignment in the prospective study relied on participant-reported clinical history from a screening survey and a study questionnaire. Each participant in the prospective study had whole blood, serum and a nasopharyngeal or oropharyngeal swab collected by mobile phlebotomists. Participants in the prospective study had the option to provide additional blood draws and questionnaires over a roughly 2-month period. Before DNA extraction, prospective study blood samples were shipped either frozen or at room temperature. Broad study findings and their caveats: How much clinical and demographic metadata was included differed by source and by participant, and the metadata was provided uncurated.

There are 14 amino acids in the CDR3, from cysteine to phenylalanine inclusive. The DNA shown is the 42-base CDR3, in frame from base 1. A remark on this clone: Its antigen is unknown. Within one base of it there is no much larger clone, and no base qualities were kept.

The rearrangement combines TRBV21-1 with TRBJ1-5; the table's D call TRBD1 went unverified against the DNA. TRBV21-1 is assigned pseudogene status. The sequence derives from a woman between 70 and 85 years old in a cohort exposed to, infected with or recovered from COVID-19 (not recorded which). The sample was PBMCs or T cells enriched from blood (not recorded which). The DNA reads TGTGCCGGAACACTCGGACAAAGCAATCAGCCCCAGCATTTT. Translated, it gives CAGTLGQSNQPQHF.